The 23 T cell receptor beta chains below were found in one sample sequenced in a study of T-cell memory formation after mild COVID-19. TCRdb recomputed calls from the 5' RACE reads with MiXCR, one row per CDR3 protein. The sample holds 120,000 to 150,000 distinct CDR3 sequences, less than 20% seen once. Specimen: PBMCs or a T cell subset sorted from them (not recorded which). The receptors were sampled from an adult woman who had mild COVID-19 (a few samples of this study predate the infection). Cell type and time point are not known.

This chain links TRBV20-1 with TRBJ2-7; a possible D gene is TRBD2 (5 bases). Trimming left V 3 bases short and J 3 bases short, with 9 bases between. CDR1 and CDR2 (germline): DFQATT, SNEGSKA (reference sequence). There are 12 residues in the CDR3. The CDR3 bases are TGCAGTGCTAGTGCCGGGATCTACGAGCAGTACTTC. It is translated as CSASAGIYEQYF.

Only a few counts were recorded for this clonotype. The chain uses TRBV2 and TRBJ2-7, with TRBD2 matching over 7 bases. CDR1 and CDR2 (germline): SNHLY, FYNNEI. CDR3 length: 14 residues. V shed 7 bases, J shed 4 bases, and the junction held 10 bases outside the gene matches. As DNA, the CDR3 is TGTGCCAGCATAAGACTAGCCGTCGGGTACGAGCAGTACTTC. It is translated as CASIRLAVGYEQYF.

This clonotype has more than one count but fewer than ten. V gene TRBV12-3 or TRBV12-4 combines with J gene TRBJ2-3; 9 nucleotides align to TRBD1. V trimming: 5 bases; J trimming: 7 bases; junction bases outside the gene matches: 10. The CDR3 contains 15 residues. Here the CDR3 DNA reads TGTGCCAGCAGTCTCTACGGACAGGGGCTATATACGCAGTATTTT. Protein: CASSLYGQGLYTQYF.

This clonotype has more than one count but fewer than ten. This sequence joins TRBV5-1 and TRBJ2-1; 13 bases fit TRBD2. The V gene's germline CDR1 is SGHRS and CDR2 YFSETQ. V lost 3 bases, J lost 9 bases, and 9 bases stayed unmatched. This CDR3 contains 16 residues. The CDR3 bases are TGCGCCAGCAGCTCTTCCAGGACTAGCGGGGGTACTGAGCAGTTCTTC. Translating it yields CASSSSRTSGGTEQFF.

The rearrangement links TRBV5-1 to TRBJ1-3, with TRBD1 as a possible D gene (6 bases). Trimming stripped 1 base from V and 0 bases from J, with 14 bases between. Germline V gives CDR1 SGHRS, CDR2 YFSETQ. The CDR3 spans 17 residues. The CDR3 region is CASSLYSGADSGNTIYF. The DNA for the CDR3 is TGCGCCAGCAGCTTGTATTCAGGGGCCGACTCTGGAAACACCATATATTTT.

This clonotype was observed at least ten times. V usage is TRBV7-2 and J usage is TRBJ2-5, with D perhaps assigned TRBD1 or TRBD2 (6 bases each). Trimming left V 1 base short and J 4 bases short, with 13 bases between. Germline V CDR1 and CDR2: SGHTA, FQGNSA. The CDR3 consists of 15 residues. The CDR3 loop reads CASSLGGARAETQYF. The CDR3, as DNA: TGTGCCAGCAGCTTAGGGGGGGCGAGGGCAGAGACCCAGTACTTC.

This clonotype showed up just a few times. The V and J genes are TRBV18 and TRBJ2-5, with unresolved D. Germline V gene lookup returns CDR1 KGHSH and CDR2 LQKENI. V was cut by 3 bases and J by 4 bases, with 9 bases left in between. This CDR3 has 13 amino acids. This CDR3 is CASSPPDGETQYF. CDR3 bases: TGTGCCAGCTCACCCCCGGATGGAGAGACCCAGTACTTC.

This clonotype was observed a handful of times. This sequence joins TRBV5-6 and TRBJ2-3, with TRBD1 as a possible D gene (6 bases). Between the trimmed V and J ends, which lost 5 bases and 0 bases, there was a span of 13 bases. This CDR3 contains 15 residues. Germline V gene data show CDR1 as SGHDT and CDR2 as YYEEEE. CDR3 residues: CASSRGQGSTDTQYF. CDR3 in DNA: TGTGCCAGCAGTAGGGGCCAGGGGAGCACAGATACGCAGTATTTT.

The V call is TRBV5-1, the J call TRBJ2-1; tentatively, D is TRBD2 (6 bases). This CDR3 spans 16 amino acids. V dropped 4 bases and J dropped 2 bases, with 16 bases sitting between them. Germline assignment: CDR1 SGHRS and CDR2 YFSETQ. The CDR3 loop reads CASSPSGDPAYNEQFF. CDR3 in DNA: TGCGCCAGCAGCCCGTCGGGGGACCCCGCCTACAATGAGCAGTTCTTC.

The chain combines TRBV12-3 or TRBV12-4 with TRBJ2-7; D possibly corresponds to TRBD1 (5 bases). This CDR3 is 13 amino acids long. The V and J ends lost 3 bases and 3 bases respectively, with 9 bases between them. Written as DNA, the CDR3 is TGTGCCAGCAGTTTTGACAGAATCTACGAGCAGTACTTC. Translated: CASSFDRIYEQYF.

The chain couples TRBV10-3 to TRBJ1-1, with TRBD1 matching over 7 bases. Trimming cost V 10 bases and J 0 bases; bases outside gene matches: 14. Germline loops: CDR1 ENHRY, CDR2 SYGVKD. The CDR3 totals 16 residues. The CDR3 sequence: CATRNDRAVLNTEAFF. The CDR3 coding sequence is TGTGCCACCCGGAACGACAGGGCAGTCCTGAACACTGAAGCTTTCTTT.

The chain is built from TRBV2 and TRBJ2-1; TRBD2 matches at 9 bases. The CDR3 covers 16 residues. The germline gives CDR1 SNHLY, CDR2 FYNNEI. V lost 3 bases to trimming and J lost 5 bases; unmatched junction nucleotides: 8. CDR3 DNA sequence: TGTGCCAGCAGTGATCTTGGGCGGGGGGGCAACAATGAGCAGTTCTTC. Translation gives CASSDLGRGGNNEQFF.

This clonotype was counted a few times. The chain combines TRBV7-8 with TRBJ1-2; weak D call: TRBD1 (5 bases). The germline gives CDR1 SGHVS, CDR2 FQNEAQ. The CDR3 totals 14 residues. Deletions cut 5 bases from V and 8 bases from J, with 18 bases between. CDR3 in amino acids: CASSEPGTMRGYTF. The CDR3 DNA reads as TGTGCCAGCAGCGAGCCAGGGACTATGAGGGGCTACACCTTC.

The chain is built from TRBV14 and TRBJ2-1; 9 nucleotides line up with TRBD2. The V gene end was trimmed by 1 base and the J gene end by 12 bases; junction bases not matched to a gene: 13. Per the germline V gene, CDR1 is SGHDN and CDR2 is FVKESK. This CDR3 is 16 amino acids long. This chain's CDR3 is CASSQGPRGGGFVQFF. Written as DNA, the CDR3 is TGTGCCAGCAGCCAAGGCCCGCGGGGGGGAGGTTTCGTGCAGTTCTTC.

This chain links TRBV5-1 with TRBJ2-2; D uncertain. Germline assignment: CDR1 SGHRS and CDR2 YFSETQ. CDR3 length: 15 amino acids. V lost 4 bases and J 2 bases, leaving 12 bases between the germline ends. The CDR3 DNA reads TGCGCCAGCAGCATTACCCCTACTAACACCGGGGAGCTGTTTTTT. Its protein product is CASSITPTNTGELFF.

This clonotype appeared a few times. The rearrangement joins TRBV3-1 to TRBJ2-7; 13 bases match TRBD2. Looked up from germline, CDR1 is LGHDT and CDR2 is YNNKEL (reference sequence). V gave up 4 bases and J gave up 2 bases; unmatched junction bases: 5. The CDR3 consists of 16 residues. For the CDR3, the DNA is TGTGCCAGCAGCCCATCGACTAGCGGGGGGACCTACGAGCAGTACTTC. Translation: CASSPSTSGGTYEQYF.

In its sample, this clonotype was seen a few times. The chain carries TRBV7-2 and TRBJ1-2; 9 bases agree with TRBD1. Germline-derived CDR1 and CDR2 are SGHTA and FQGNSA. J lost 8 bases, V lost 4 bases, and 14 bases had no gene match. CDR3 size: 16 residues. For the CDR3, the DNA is TGTGCCAGCAGCTCGCACGACAGGACAGGGGTTGGGGGCTACACCTTC. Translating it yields CASSSHDRTGVGGYTF.

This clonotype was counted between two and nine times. The CDR3 bases are TGTGCCAGCAGCTTGATAGGGGGGGGATACACAGATACGCAGTATTTT. It translates to CASSLIGGGYTDTQYF. This chain uses TRBV5-4 with TRBJ2-3, with TRBD2 as a possible D gene (7 bases). CDR1 and CDR2 (germline): SGHNT, YYREEE (reference sequence). The ends were cut back, 1 base at V and 2 bases at J, with 14 bases in the middle. The CDR3 length is 16 residues.

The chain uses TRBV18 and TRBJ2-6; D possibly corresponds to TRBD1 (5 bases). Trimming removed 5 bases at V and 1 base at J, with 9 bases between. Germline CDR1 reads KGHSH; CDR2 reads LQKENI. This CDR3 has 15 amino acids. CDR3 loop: CASSTQGSGANVLTF. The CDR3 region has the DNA TGTGCCAGCTCAACTCAGGGTTCTGGGGCCAACGTCCTGACTTTC.

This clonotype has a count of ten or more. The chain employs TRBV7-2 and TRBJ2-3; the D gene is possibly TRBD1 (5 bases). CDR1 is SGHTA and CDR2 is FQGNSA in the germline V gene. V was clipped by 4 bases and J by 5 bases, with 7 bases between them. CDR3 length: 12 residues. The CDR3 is CASSSTGDTQYF. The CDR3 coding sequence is TGTGCCAGCAGCTCCACAGGAGATACGCAGTATTTT.

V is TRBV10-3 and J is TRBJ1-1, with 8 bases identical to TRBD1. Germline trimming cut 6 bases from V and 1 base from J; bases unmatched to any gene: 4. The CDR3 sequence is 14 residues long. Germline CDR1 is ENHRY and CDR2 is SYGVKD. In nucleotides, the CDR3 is TGTGCCATCAGGGACAGGGAAGGGAACACTGAAGCTTTCTTT. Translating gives CAIRDREGNTEAFF.

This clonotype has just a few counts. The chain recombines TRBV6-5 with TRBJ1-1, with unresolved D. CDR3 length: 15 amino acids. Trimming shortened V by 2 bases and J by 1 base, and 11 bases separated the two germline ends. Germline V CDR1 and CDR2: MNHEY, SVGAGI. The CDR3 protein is CASSYGRRGNTEAFF. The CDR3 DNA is TGTGCCAGCAGTTACGGGCGACGGGGGAACACTGAAGCTTTCTTT.

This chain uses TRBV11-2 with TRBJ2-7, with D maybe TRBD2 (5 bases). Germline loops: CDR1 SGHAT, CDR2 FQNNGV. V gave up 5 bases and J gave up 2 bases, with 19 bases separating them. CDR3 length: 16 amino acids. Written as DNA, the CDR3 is TGTGCCAGCAGCCACACTAGTTTCCGCCTACCCTACGAGCAGTACTTC. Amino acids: CASSHTSFRLPYEQYF.